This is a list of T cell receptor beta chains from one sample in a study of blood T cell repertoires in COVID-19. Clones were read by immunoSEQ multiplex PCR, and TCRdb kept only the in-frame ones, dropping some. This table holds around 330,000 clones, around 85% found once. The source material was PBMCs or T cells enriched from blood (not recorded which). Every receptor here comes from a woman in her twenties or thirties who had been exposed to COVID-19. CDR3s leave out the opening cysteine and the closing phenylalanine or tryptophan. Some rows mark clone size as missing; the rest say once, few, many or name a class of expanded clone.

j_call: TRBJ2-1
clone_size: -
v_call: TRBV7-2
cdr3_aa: ASSLGLAGHNEQF

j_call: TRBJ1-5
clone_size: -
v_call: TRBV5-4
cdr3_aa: ASSPDGDQPQH

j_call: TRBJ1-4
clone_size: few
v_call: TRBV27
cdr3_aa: ASSFIATNEKLF

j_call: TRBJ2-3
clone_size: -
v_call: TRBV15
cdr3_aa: ATSRFQTSGRGTDTQY

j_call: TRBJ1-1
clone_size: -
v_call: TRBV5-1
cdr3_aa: ASSLEQGLSLNTEAF

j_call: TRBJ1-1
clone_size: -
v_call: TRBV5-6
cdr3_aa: ASSFRRGLTEAF

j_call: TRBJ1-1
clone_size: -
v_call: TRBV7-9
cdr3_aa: ASSTPGQGAQAEAF

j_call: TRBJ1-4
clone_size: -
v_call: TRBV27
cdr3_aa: ASSLHSATNEKLF

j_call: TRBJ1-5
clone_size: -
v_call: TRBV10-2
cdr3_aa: ASSDPRGSNQPQH

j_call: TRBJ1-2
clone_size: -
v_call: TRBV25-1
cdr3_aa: ASMEGYGYT

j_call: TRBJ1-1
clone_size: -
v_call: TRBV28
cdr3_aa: ASSLTKTEAF

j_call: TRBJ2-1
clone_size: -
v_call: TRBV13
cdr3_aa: ASSPGTSPMYNEQF

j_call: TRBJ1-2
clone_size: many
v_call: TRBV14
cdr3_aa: ASSQRDFCYGYT

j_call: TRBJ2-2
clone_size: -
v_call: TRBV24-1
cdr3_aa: ATSDFRLGRTELF

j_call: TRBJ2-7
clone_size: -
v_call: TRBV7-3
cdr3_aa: ASSLGLAANYEQY

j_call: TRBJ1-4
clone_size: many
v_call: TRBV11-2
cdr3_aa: ASVLATNEKLF

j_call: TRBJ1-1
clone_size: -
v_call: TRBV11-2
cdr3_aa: ASSLVRAEAF

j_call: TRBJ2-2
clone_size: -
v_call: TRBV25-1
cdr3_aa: ASSEYRDTGELF

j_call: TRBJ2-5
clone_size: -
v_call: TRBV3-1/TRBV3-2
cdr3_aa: ASSQGTSGLYLETQY

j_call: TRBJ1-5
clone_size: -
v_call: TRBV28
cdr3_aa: ASSYFNQPQR

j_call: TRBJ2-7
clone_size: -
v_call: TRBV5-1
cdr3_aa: ASSLAVGGRGYEQY

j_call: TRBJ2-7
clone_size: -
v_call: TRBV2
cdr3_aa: ASSEVSGLATPYEQY

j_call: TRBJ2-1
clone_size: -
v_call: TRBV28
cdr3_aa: ASSLTGAGQYNEQF

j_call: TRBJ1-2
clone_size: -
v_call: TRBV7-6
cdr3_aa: ASSANQDRNYGYT

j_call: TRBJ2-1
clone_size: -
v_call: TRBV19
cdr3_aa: ASSIRGNNEQF

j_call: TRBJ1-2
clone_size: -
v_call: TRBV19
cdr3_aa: ASSIVADYGYT

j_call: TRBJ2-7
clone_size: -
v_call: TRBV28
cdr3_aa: ASSSFTQVLEQY

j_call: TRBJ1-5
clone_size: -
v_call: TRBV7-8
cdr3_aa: ASSSPGTRQNQPQH

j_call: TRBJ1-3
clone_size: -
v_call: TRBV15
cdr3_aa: ATSIPFHTKSGSGNTIY

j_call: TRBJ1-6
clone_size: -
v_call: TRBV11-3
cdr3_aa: ASSAGTDHNSPLH

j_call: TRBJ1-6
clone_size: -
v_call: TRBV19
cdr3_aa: ASSISGTGESPLH

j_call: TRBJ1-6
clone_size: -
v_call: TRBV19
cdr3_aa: ASWQGAYNSPLH